The next 4 T cell receptor beta chains were all read from a single sample in a study of shared clonotypes between healthy human individuals. The repertoire was sequenced with immunoSEQ multiplex PCR; TCRdb's copy has only in-frame clones and lacks some. The data hold 2 million to 3 million clones, with over 85% observed a single time. Source material: naive CD4+ T cells from PBMCs. The subset: CD45RA+ positively selected. Receptor source: a man between 18 and 35 years old in good health. Some clones in this sample may be carry-over from other donors' samples.

This clone was recorded only once. The rearrangement links TRBV6-1 to TRBJ2-5; tentatively, D is TRBD1 or TRBD2 (5 bases each). The V end was cut by 4 bases, the J end by 5 bases, with 20 bases between. Germline values: CDR1 MNHNS, CDR2 SASEGT. The CDR3 consists of 16 residues. CDR3 in amino acids: CASSADGAWGGETQYF. In DNA form, the CDR3 reads TGTGCCAGCAGTGCGGACGGGGCTTGGGGTGGGGAGACCCAGTACTTC.

V usage is TRBV28 and J usage is TRBJ1-4; the D is unclear. Germline loops: CDR1 MDHEN, CDR2 SYDVKM. The CDR3 has 13 amino acids. V was shortened by 3 bases and J by 7 bases, with 9 bases between the two germline ends. The CDR3 loop reads CASSFGLGEKLFF. The CDR3 DNA reads as TGTGCCAGCAGTTTTGGGTTAGGTGAAAAACTGTTTTTT. The variable domain in full, completed from reference TRBV28 and TRBJ1-4, reads DVKVTQSSRYLVKRTGEKVFLECVQDMDHENMFWYRQDPGLGLRLIYFSYDVKMKEKGDIPEGYSVSREKKERFSLILESASTNQTSMYLCASSFGLGEKLFFGSGTQLSVL.

The rearrangement uses TRBV5-1 and TRBJ1-3; TRBD1 is a possible D gene (5 bases). The CDR3 has 15 amino acids. Germline V gene lookup returns CDR1 SGHRS and CDR2 YFSETQ. Trimming left V 6 bases short and J 0 bases short, with 13 bases between. In DNA form, the CDR3 reads TGCGCCAGCATGATAGACGGGGGCTCTGGAAACACCATATATTTT. Its protein is CASMIDGGSGNTIYF.

A word on this clone: Other DNA variants within this sample encode the same CDR3. The genes are TRBV7-2 and TRBJ2-7, with TRBD2 as a possible D gene (5 bases). The CDR3 contains 14 residues. Trimming left V 1 base short and J 3 bases short, with 10 bases between. The germline V gene encodes CDR1 SGHTA and CDR2 FQGNSA. CDR3 residues: CASSLGGSYYEQYF. The DNA for the CDR3 is TGTGCCAGCAGCTTAGGTGGGAGCTACTACGAGCAGTACTTC.